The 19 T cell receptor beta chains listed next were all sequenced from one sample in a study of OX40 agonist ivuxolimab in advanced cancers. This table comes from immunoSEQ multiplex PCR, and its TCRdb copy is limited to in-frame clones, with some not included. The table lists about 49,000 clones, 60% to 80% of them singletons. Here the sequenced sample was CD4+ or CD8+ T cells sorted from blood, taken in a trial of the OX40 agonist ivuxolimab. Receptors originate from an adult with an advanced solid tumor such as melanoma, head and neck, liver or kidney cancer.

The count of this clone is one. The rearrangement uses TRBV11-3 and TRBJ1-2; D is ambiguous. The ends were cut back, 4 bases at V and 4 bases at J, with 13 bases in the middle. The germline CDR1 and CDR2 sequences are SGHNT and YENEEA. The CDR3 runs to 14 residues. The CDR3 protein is CASSSGWTLYGYTF. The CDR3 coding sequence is TGTGCCAGCAGCTCCGGATGGACTCTCTATGGCTACACCTTC.

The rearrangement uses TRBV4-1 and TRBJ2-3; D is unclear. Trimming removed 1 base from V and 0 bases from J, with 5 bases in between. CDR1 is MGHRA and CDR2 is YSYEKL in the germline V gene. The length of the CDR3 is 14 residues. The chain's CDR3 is CASSQGPSTDTQYF. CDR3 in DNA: TGCGCCAGCAGCCAAGGACCTAGCACAGATACGCAGTATTTT.

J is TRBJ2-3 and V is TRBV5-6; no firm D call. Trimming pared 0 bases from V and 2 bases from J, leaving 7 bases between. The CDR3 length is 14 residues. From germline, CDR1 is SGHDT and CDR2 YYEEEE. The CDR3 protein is CASSLALPTDTQYF. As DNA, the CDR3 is TGTGCCAGCAGCTTGGCGCTCCCCACAGATACGCAGTATTTT.

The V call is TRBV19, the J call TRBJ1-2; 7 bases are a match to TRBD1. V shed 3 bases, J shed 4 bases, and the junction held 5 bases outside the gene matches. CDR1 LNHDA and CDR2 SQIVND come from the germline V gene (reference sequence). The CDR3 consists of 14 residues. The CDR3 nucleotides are TGTGCCAGTAGTATCGGGGCAGGGGGCTATGGCTACACCTTC. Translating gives CASSIGAGGYGYTF.

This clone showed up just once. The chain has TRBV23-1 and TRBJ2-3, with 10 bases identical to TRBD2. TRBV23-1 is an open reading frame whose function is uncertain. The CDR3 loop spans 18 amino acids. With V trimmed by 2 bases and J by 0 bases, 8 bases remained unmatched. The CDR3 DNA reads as TGCGCCAGCAGTCAAACTAGCGGGGATGGCTTTAGCACAGATACGCAGTATTTT. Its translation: CASSQTSGDGFSTDTQYF.

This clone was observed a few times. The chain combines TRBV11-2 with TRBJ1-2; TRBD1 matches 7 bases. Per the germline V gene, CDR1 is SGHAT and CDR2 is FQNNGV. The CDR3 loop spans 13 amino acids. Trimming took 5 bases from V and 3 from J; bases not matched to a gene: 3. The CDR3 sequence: CASSPGTDYGYTF. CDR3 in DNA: TGTGCCAGCAGCCCAGGGACAGACTATGGCTACACCTTC.

The CDR3 loop is CASTTTMGLPANEQYF. CDR3 in DNA: TGTGCCAGCACGACTACAATGGGACTCCCCGCGAACGAGCAGTACTTC. The chain employs TRBV7-2 and TRBJ2-5; weak D call: TRBD2 (6 bases). The DNA end is a closer match to TRBJ2-7, so the J assignment may be wrong. The germline V gene has CDR1 SGHTA and CDR2 FQGNSA. The CDR3 has 16 residues.

The CDR3 region is CASSEKLVAGAGDTQYF. Here the CDR3 DNA reads TGTGCCAGCAGTGAAAAGCTTGTTGCAGGGGCAGGGGATACGCAGTATTTT. The rearrangement links TRBV6-4 to TRBJ2-3; tentative D call: TRBD1 (6 bases). Germline CDR1 reads MRHNA; CDR2 reads SNTAGT. There are 17 residues in the CDR3. Trimming took off 3 bases at V and 6 bases at J, with 22 bases between the two ends.

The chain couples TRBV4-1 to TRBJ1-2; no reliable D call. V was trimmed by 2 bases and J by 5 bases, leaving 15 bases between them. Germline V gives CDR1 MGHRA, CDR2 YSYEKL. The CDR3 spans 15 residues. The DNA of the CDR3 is TGCGCCAGCAGCCAAATAGCCCGGGTTGGGTATGGCTACACCTTC. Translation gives CASSQIARVGYGYTF.

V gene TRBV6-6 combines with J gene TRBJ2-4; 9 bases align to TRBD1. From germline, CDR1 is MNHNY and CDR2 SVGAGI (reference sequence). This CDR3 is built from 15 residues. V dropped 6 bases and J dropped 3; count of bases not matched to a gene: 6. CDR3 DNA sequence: TGTGCCAGCAGCGATCCGGGACAGGGCAAAAACATTCAGTACTTC. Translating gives CASSDPGQGKNIQYF.

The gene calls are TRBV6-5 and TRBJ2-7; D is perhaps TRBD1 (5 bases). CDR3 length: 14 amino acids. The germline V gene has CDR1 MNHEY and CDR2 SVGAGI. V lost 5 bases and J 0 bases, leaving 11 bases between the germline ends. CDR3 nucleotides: TGTGCCAGCAGTCTCCTGGGGCTCTCCTACGAGCAGTACTTC. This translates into CASSLLGLSYEQYF.

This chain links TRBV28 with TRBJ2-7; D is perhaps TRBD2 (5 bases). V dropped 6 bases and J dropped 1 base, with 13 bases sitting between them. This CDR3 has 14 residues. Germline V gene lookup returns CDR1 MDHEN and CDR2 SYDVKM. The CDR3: CASRSASFSYEQYF. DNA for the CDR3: TGTGCCAGCAGGAGCGCTAGCTTTTCCTACGAGCAGTACTTC. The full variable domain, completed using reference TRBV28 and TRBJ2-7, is DVKVTQSSRYLVKRTGEKVFLECVQDMDHENMFWYRQDPGLGLRLIYFSYDVKMKEKGDIPEGYSVSREKKERFSLILESASTNQTSMYLCASRSASFSYEQYFGPGTRLTVT.

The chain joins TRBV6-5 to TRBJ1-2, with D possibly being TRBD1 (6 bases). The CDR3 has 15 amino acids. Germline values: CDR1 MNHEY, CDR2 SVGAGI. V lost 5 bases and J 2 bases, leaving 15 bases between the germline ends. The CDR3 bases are TGTGCCAGCAGTAAACAGGGTTTGCTAAACTATGGCTACACCTTC. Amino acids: CASSKQGLLNYGYTF.

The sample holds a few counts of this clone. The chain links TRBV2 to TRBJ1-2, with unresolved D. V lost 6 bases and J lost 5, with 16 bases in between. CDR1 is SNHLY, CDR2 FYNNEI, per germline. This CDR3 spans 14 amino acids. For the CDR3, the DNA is TGTGCCAGCAGGGCATTCGGAGCTATTTATGGCTACACCTTC. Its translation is CASRAFGAIYGYTF.

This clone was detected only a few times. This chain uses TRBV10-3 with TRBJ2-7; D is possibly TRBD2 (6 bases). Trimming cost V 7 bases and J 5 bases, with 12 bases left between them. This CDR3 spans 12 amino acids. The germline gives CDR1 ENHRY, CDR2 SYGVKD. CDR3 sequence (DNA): TGTGCCATCACCCCCGGAGGGAACGAGCAGTACTTC. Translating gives CAITPGGNEQYF.

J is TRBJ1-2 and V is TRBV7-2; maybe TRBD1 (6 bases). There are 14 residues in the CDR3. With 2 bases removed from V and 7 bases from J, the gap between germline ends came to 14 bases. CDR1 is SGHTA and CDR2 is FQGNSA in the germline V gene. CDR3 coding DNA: TGTGCCAGCAGCTTAAGTTGGGCAGGGGTTGGCTACACCTTC. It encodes CASSLSWAGVGYTF.

The CDR3 nucleotides read TGCGCCAGCAGCTTCGGGACTAGCGGATACAATGAGCAGTTCTTC. Residues: CASSFGTSGYNEQFF. This chain links TRBV5-1 with TRBJ2-1; 11 bases line up with TRBD2. V shed 2 bases and J 4 bases; nucleotides not matched to a gene: 2. The V gene's germline CDR1 is SGHRS and CDR2 YFSETQ. This CDR3 is 15 amino acids long.

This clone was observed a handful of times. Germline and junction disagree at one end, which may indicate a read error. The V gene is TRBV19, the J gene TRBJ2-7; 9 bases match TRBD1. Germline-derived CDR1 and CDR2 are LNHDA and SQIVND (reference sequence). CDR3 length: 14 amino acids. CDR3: CASELRRGTGTTSF. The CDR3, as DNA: TGTGCCAGTGAACTCCGAAGGGGGACAGGGACGACGAGCTTC.

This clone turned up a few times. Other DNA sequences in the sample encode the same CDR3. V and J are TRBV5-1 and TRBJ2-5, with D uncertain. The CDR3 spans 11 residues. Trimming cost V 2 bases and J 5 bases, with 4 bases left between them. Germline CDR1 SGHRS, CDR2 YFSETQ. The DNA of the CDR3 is TGCGCCAGCAGCTTTTCTGAGACCCAGTACTTC. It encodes CASSFSETQYF.